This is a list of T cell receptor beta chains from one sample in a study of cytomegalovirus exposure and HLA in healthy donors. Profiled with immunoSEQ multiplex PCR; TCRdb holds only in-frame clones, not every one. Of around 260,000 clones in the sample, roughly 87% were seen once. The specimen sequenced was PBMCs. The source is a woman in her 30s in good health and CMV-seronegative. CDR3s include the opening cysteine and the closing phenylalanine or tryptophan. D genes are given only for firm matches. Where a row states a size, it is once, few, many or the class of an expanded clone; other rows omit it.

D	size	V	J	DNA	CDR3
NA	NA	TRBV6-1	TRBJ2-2	TGTGCCAGCAGGAGGGGCACCGGGGAGCTGTTTTTT	CASRRGTGELFF
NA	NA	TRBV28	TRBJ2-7	TGTGCCAGCAGTTACAGCGGTGGCCGGGACACGAACTACGAGCAGTACTTC	CASSYSGGRDTNYEQYF
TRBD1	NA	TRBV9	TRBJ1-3	TGTGCCAGCAGCGTAAACCGGGACAGGGGTGGAAACACCATATATTTT	CASSVNRDRGGNTIYF
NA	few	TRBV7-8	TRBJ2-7	TGTGCCAGCAGCTTAGCCCGCGATACCTACGAGCAGTACTTC	CASSLARDTYEQYF
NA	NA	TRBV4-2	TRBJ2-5	TGTGCCAGCAGCCAAGATACGGAGACCCAGTACTTC	CASSQDTETQYF
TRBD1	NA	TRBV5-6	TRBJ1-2	TGTGCCAGCAGCATGCCCCGGGACAGGGGCTATGGCTACACCTTC	CASSMPRDRGYGYTF
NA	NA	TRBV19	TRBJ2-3	TGTGCCAGTAGTATTAGGCTGGAGATGGATACGCAGTATTTT	CASSIRLEMDTQYF
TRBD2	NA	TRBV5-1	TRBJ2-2	TGCGCCAGCAGCTTGGCCAGCGGGAGGGCCGACGGGGAGCTGTTTTTT	CASSLASGRADGELFF
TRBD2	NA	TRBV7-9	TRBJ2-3	TGTGCCAGCAGCTTAGTTCTGGGCGGGAGGGTTGGCACAGATACGCAGTATTTT	CASSLVLGGRVGTDTQYF
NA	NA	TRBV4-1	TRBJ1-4	TGCGCCAGCAGCCAAGGGAGCCAGGGTATTTGGGAAAAACTGTTTTTT	CASSQGSQGIWEKLFF
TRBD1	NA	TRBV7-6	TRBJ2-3	TGTGCCAGCAGCTCGAGACAGGGAATGACAGATACGCAGTATTTT	CASSSRQGMTDTQYF
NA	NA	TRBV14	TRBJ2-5	TGTGCCAGCAGCCAAGGGGCTGGCTCGGGGGAGACCCAGTACTTC	CASSQGAGSGETQYF
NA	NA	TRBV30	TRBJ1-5	TGTGCCGCAGAAGGAAGTAGCAATCAGCCCCAGCATTTT	CAAEGSSNQPQHF
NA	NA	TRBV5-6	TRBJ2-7	TGTGCCAGCAGCTTGGGCGGTCGCTACTACGAGCAGTACTTC	CASSLGGRYYEQYF
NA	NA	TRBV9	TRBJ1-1	TGTGCCAGCAGTGGAGGGGTGAACACTGAAGCTTTCTTT	CASSGGVNTEAFF
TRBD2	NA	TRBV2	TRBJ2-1	TGTGCCAGCAACTGGGGCGGGAGCGAGGGTGAGCAGTTCTTC	CASNWGGSEGEQFF
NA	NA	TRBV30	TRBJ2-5	TGTGCCTGGAGGAGAGGGGGAGAGACCCAGTACTTC	CAWRRGGETQYF
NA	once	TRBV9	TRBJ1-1	TGTGCCAGCAGCGACTGGGGCCCGAACACTGAAGCTTTCTTT	CASSDWGPNTEAFF
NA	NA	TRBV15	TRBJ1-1	TGTGCCACCAGCCCTGTTGACAAGAACACTGAAGCTTTCTTT	CATSPVDKNTEAFF
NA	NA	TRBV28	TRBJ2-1	TGTGCCAGCAGTTTAAAGAATGAGCAGTTCTTC	CASSLKNEQFF
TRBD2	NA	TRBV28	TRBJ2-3	TGTGCCAGCAGAGACCTTGGGACTAGCGGGCTCAGAGATACGCAGTATTTT	CASRDLGTSGLRDTQYF
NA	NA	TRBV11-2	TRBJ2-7	TGTGCCAGCAGCTTAGATCCCTGGACGGACTTATCCTCCTACGAGCAGTACTTC	CASSLDPWTDLSSYEQYF
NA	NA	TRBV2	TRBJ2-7	TGTGCCAGCAGCGCTGACAGATACGAGCAGTACTTC	CASSADRYEQYF
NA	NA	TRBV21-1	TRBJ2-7	TGTGCCAGCAGCACAAGGGACAGGGATTACGAGCAGTACTTC	CASSTRDRDYEQYF
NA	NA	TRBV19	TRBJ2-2	TGTGCCAGTAGTATCGGGGGCAACACCGGGGAGCTGTTTTTT	CASSIGGNTGELFF
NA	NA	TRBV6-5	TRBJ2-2	TGTGCCGCGAAACCTGATAACACCGGGGAGCTGTTTTTT	CAAKPDNTGELFF
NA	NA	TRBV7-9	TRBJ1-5	TGTGCCAGCAGCTTAGACGGGAATCAGCCCCAGCATTTT	CASSLDGNQPQHF
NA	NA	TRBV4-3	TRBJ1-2	TGCGCCAGCAGCCAAGATCCGGGGTATGGCTACACCTTC	CASSQDPGYGYTF
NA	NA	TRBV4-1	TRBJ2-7	TGCGCCAGCAGCCAAGTTCAGGGTTCCGACGAGCAGTACTTC	CASSQVQGSDEQYF
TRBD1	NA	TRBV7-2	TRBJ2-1	TGTGCCAGCAGCCCACAGGGGGCCCCCTACAATGAGCAGTTCTTC	CASSPQGAPYNEQFF
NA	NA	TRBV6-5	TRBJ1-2	TGTGCCAGCAGTTACTCGGGGGTTGACCCTTATGGCTACACCTTC	CASSYSGVDPYGYTF
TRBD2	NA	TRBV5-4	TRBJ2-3	TGTGCCAGCAGCCCGGGGACTAGCGGGGTAACAGATACGCAGTATTTT	CASSPGTSGVTDTQYF
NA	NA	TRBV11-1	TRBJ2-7	TGTGCCAGCAGCTTGCGTGGCTACGAGCAGTACTTC	CASSLRGYEQYF
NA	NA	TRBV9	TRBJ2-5	TGTGCCAGCAGCCCCGGCGGGGAGACCCAGTACTTC	CASSPGGETQYF
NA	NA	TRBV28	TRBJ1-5	TGTGCCAGCAGTTATCAGGATAATCAGCCCCAGCATTTT	CASSYQDNQPQHF
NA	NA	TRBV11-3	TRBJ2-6	TGTGCCAGCAGCTCGAACCCAAGTAGTGGTTGGGTTTTCGGGGCCAACGTCCTGACTTTC	CASSSNPSSGWVFGANVLTF
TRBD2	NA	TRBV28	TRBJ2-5	TGTGCCAGCAGTTCACTAGCGGGAGGAAGGATAGTTCAAGAGACCCAGTACTTC	CASSSLAGGRIVQETQYF
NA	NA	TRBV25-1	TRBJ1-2	TGTGCGGCATACGGGGGGGGATATGGCTACACCTTC	CAAYGGGYGYTF
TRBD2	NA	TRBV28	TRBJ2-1	TGTGCCAGCACCCCCGGACTAGCGGTTAATGAGCAGTTCTTC	CASTPGLAVNEQFF
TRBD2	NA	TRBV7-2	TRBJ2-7	TGTGCCAGCAGCACAGGACTAGCGGGGTACGAGCAGTACTTC	CASSTGLAGYEQYF
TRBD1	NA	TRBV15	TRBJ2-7	TGTGCCACCAGCAGAGCCGGACAGGCCGGCGAGCAGTACTTC	CATSRAGQAGEQYF
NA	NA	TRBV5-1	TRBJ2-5	TGCGCCAGCAGCTTTTCGGTGGGAGAGACCCAGTACTTC	CASSFSVGETQYF
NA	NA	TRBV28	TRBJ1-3	TGTGCCAGCGGAGGGATCCCGGGGGGAAACACCATATATTTT	CASGGIPGGNTIYF
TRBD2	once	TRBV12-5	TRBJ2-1	TGTGCTAGTGGTTTGGCAATCGGGACTAGCGGGAGTCGAGGCTACAATGAGCAGTTCTTC	CASGLAIGTSGSRGYNEQFF
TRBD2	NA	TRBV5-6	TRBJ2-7	TGTGCCAGCACCCAAGGGACTAGCGCGTACGAGCAGTACTTC	CASTQGTSAYEQYF
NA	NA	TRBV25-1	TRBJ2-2	TGTGCCAGCAGTGAATTGAGGGCCGGGGAGCTGTTTTTT	CASSELRAGELFF
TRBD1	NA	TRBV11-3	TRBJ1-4	TGTGCCAGCAGCTACCGCTCAGACAGGGCTCAAAGGGACCCGAAACTGTTTTTT	CASSYRSDRAQRDPKLFF
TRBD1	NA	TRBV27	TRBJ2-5	TGTGCCAGCAGTCTCCTGACAGGGGGAGAGACCCAGTACTTC	CASSLLTGGETQYF
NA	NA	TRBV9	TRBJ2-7	TGTGCCAGCAGCGTAGGGCAAGACTACGAGCAGTACTTC	CASSVGQDYEQYF
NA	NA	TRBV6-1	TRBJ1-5	TGTGCCAGCACGGGACAAGGTAATCAGCCCCAGCATTTT	CASTGQGNQPQHF
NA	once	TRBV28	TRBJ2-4	TGTGCCAGCAGTTTATTCGTTCTAGCTGGGGAAAACATTCAGTACTTC	CASSLFVLAGENIQYF
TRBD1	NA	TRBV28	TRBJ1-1	TGTGCCAGCATTCACAGGGGTTGGACTGAAGCTTTCTTT	CASIHRGWTEAFF
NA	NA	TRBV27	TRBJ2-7	TGTGCCAGCAGTTTAGGGGGTATGGGTGGCTACGAGCAGTACTTC	CASSLGGMGGYEQYF
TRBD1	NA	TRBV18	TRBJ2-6	TGTGCCAGCTCACCACTCCAAGGGACAGGGGGGTCTGGGGCCAACGTCCTGACTTTC	CASSPLQGTGGSGANVLTF
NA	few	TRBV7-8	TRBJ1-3	TGTGCCAGCAGCTCCACACGGGATATACGTGGAAACACCATATATTTT	CASSSTRDIRGNTIYF